Listed here is a single T cell receptor beta chain. TCRdb keeps only in-frame clones here, not all; method: immunoSEQ multiplex PCR. Of some 2,500,000 clones listed, over 85% are singletons. This entry belongs to a study of shared clonotypes between healthy human individuals. Looking at the study overall: A couple of women and three men aged 18 to 49 served as donors.

Recent acute infections and vaccinations were absent in the healthy HIV-negative adult donors. The investigators split CD4+ cells into a CD45RA+ naive subset and a CD45RA-negative memory subset. The V end was cut by 0 bases, the J end by 6 bases, with 14 bases between. In germline, CDR1 is ENHRY, CDR2 SYGVKD. The CDR3 runs 15 residues. The V call is TRBV10-3, the J call TRBJ1-2; D is uncertain. The clonotype was recovered from a man younger than 30 in good health. Some clones in this sample may be carry-over from other donors' samples. The sequenced sample was naive CD4+ T cells from PBMCs. Subset reported: CD45RA+ positively selected. CDR3 DNA sequence: TGTGCCATCAGTGAGTCGAGATTTAGGGTCGATGGCTACACCTTC. Protein sequence: CAISESRFRVDGYTF.